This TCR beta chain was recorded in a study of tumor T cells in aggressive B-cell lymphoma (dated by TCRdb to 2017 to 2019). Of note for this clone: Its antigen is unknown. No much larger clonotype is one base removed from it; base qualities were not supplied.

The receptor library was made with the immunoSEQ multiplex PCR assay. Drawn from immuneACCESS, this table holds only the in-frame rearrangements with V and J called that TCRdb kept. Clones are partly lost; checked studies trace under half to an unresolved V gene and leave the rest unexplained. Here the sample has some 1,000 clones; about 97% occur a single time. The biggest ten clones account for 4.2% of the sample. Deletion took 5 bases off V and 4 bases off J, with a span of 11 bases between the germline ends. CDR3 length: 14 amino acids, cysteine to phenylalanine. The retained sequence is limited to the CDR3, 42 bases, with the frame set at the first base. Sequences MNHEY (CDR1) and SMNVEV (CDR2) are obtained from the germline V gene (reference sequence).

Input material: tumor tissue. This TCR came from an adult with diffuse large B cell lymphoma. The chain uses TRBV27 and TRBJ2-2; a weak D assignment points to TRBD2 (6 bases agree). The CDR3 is CASSLTSSTGELFF. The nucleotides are TGTGCCAGCAGTCTGACTAGTAGCACCGGGGAGCTGTTTTTT.